The entry that follows covers one T cell receptor beta chain sequence. Its cognate antigen is unknown. The data were obtained in a study of blood T cells in healthy people across ages. General study points: Unknown donor CMV status possibly confounded expanded clonotype changes. The fall in TCR beta diversity per million T cells was roughly linear with age. Because sorting was not performed, PBMCs prevented conclusive naive versus antigen-experienced comparison.

The germline V gene has CDR1 SNHLY and CDR2 FYNNEI. This CDR3 spans 10 amino acids. Trimming removed 6 bases from V and 9 bases from J, with 6 bases in between. With a J-beta primer mix and a sample-barcoded 5' primer, a second PCR ran about 6 to 11 cycles. TCRdb processed the 5' RACE reads anew with MiXCR; each CDR3 protein has one entry. The data show more than 1,400,000 distinct CDR3 sequences, approximately 38% seen once. Each sample gave at least 7 million isolated PBMCs. Sequences were obtained from blood. The chain is built from TRBV2 and TRBJ2-1; D gene uncertain. This receptor was taken from a woman between 18 and 29 years old in good health. The CDR3 DNA sequence: TGTGCCAGCAGCCCCGGTGAGCAGTTCTTC. Translating gives CASSPGEQFF.